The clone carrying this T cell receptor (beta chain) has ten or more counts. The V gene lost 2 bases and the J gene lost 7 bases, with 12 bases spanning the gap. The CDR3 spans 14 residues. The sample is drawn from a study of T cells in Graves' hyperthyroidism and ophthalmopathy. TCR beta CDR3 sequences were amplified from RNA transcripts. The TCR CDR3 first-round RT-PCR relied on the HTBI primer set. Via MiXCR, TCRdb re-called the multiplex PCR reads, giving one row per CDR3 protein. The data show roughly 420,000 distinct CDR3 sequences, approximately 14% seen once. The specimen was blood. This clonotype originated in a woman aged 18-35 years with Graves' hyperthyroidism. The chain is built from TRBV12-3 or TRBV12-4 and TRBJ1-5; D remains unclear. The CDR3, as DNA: TGTGCCAGCAGTTTAAAGGGATTCTGGCAGCCCCAGCATTTT. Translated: CASSLKGFWQPQHF.